This T cell receptor beta chain is drawn from a study of T cells in Graves' hyperthyroidism and ophthalmopathy. Overall study context: Peripheral blood specimens were obtained at initial diagnosis, prior to any treatment.

Amplified TCR beta CDR3 regions derived from RNA transcripts. RT-PCR in the first round (using the HTBI primer set) targeted the TCR CDR3. TCRdb re-called the multiplex PCR reads with MiXCR, one entry per CDR3 protein. The sample holds approximately 570,000 distinct CDR3 sequences, just under 20% seen once. Duration under 3 months, a NOSPECS grade of at least 4, and a Clinical Activity Score of at least 3 characterized the ophthalmopathy patients. Each diagnosis drew on symptoms, thyroxine, TRAb, thyroid ultrasound and orbital computed tomography findings. Whole-study results and caveats: In validation, the model predicted ophthalmopathy. These predictions came a median roughly 6.5 months before onset.

The germline CDR1 and CDR2 sequences are KGHSH and LQKENI. V was clipped by 3 bases and J by 7 bases; unmatched bases: 6. The CDR3 runs to 15 residues. Of note for this clonotype: Antigen specificity is unknown.

The sequencing input was blood. The chain couples TRBV18 to TRBJ1-6; 7 positions agree with TRBD1. The clonotype originates from a man aged 40-49 years with Graves' ophthalmopathy. CDR3 protein: CASSPLQGGNSPLHF. The CDR3 DNA follows: TGTGCCAGCTCACCGCTTCAGGGGGGAAATTCACCCCTCCACTTT.